The T cell receptor beta chain described here comes from a study of regulatory T cells in long-lasting Graves disease. Stated time point: newly diagnosed GD, antithyroid drugs for less than 3 months. The TCR library was made from RNA extracted from PBMCs. Both iRepertoire HTBI primers and Arm-PCR of CDR3 regions were used to build the TCR beta libraries. TCRdb re-called the multiplex PCR reads with MiXCR, one entry per CDR3 protein. The repertoire holds just over 600,000 distinct CDR3 sequences, with under 20% as singletons. The same specimen was also included in a second study, on T cells in Graves' hyperthyroidism and ophthalmopathy.

This material consisted of peripheral blood mononuclear cells (PBMCs), taken at new diagnosis, from a patient treated with antithyroid drugs. The source is a woman in her 30s with Graves disease.

The CDR3 nucleotides read TGTGCCAGCCGCAGGTGGGACAGGGGCCACGAGCAGTACTTC. The encoded protein is CASRRWDRGHEQYF. The chain employs TRBV28 and TRBJ2-7; 10 bases are shared with TRBD1. Germline V lookup: CDR1 MDHEN, CDR2 SYDVKM. The J segment lost 5 bases and the V segment lost 8 bases, leaving 9 bases of the junction unmatched. The CDR3 sequence is 14 residues long.